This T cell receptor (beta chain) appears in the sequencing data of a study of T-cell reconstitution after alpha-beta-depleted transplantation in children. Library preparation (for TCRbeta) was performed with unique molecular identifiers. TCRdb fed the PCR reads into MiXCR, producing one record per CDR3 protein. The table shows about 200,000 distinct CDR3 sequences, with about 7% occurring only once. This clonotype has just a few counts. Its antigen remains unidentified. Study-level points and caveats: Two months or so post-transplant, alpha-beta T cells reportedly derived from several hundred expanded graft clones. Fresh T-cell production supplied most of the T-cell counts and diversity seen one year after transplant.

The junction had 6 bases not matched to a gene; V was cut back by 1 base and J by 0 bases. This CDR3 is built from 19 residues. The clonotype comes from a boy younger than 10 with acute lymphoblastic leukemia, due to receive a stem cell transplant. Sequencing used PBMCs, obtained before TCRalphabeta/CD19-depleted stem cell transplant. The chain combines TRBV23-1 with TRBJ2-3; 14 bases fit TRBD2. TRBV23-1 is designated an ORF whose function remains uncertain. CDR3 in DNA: TGCGCCAGCAGTCAATTCGGGACTAGCGGGAGTCCTAGCACAGATACGCAGTATTTT. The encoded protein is CASSQFGTSGSPSTDTQYF.